The 27 T cell receptor beta chains reported below all come from one sample, sequenced in a study of post-analysis software for immune sequencing data. Their target antigens are unknown. Points from the study as a whole: A handful of TRBV segments were significantly more frequent in patients than in controls. TRBV5-6, TRBV5-1 and TRBV20-1 were among these segments.

Included in the TCR beta cDNA libraries were unique molecular identifiers. TCRdb fed the PCR reads into MiXCR, producing one record per CDR3 protein. The sample records roughly 170,000 distinct CDR3 sequences, approximately 30% being singletons. Material for sequencing was blood. These receptors originate from a girl under 18 with multiple sclerosis.

At least ten counts were recorded for this clonotype. The chain employs TRBV5-6 and TRBJ2-7; D is perhaps TRBD1 (6 bases). Trimming shortened V by 0 bases and J by 2 bases, and 12 bases separated the two germline ends. Germline assignment: CDR1 SGHDT and CDR2 YYEEEE. The CDR3 runs 15 residues. CDR3 nucleotide sequence: TGTGCCAGCAGCTTGGTAGGGACACCGACCTACGAGCAGTACTTC. The encoded protein is CASSLVGTPTYEQYF.

A few counts support this clonotype. This chain links TRBV5-1 with TRBJ1-1; TRBD1 aligns across 7 bases. V was clipped by 3 bases and J by 0 bases; unmatched bases: 8. Germline lookup yields CDR1 SGHRS and CDR2 YFSETQ. This CDR3 comprises 16 residues. CDR3 nucleotide sequence: TGCGCCAGCAGCTCAGGGGGGGGAAATATGAACACTGAAGCTTTCTTT. This encodes CASSSGGGNMNTEAFF.

This clonotype was seen ten or more times. This chain links TRBV29-1 with TRBJ2-3; no clear D gene. Trimming took 6 bases from V and 7 from J, leaving 20 bases between them. The CDR3 sequence is 14 residues long. Looked up from germline, CDR1 is SQVTM and CDR2 is ANQGSEA. The CDR3: CSVERPGSMNTQYF. The CDR3 DNA is TGCAGCGTCGAGCGCCCCGGGTCCATGAATACGCAGTATTTT.

This clonotype was detected a few times. This chain uses TRBV6-5 with TRBJ2-7; possibly TRBD2 for D (5 bases). The CDR3 is made up of 18 amino acids. Germline V gene lookup returns CDR1 MNHEY and CDR2 SVGAGI. Trimming removed 0 bases from V and 0 bases from J, with 18 bases in between. DNA for the CDR3: TGTGCCAGCAGTTACTCGTACGGGCCAGCGGTCATCTCCTACGAGCAGTACTTC. This encodes CASSYSYGPAVISYEQYF.

This clonotype has ten or more counts. The V gene is TRBV12-3 or TRBV12-4, the J gene TRBJ2-5, with D unresolved. The length of the CDR3 is 14 residues. V was trimmed by 6 bases and J by 5 bases, leaving 16 bases between them. The CDR3 reads CASSRTPKGETQYF. In nucleotides, the CDR3 is TGTGCCAGCAGCCGGACGCCGAAAGGGGAGACCCAGTACTTC.

DNA of the CDR3: TGCGCCAGCAGCTTATCCGGGGGCTTTAGCGGGAGGGCCGGGGATGAGCAGTTCTTC. This encodes CASSLSGGFSGRAGDEQFF. The rearrangement links TRBV5-1 to TRBJ2-1; 11 bases are a match to TRBD2. Germline values: CDR1 SGHRS, CDR2 YFSETQ. CDR3 length: 19 amino acids. Trimming cost V 2 bases and J 8 bases; bases outside gene matches: 18. Full variable domain (remainder filled in from reference TRBV5-1 and TRBJ2-1): KAGVTQTPRYLIKTRGQQVTLSCSPISGHRSVSWYQQTPGQGLQFLFEYFSETQRNKGNFPGRFSGRQFSNSRSEMNVSTLELGDSALYLCASSLSGGFSGRAGDEQFFGPGTRLTVL.

This clonotype was found many times. The chain employs TRBV7-6 and TRBJ1-2; D possibly corresponds to TRBD1 (5 bases). The germline V and J ends were trimmed by 5 bases and 4 bases, with 11 bases remaining between them. The CDR3 loop spans 13 amino acids. From germline, CDR1 is SGHVS and CDR2 FNYEAQ. As DNA, the CDR3 is TGTGCCAGCAGCGAAACAGGTCCCTATGGCTACACCTTC. Translation: CASSETGPYGYTF.

This clonotype was found many times. The chain combines TRBV12-3 or TRBV12-4 with TRBJ2-6, with 9 bases identical to TRBD2. This CDR3 has 18 residues. V shed 4 bases and J 1 base; nucleotides not matched to a gene: 8. The CDR3 loop reads CASSSLAGRFSGANVLTF. The CDR3 DNA follows: TGTGCCAGCAGTTCTCTAGCGGGGAGGTTTTCTGGGGCCAACGTCCTGACTTTC.

V gene TRBV6-5 combines with J gene TRBJ1-6; perhaps TRBD1 as D (5 bases). Germline loops: CDR1 MNHEY, CDR2 SVGAGI. Trimming stripped 4 bases from V and 8 bases from J, with 21 bases between. The CDR3 consists of 17 residues. The CDR3 is CASSLESGGAFYSPLHF. CDR3 coding DNA: TGTGCCAGCAGTTTGGAGAGCGGAGGGGCGTTTTATTCACCCCTCCACTTT.

The chain links TRBV9 to TRBJ1-2; D might be TRBD1 (5 bases). V lost 7 bases and J lost 6, with 19 bases in between. The CDR3 is 14 amino acids. CDR1 is SGDLS, CDR2 YYNGEE, per germline. The CDR3 spells CASRKTGAGDGYTF. The DNA of the CDR3 is TGTGCCAGCCGAAAAACCGGGGCGGGGGATGGCTACACCTTC.

As regards this clonotype: One junction end does not reproduce the germline sequence, and a read error may be involved. This sequence joins TRBV5-1 and TRBJ2-1; D remains ambiguous. This CDR3 is built from 13 residues. Germline CDR1 is SGHRS and CDR2 is YFSETQ. In DNA form, the CDR3 reads TGCGCCAACAGCTTCGGTCTATTCTATGAGCAGTTCTTC. Translated, it gives CANSFGLFYEQFF.

This clonotype was recorded a few times. V and J are TRBV30 and TRBJ2-5, with D perhaps matching TRBD1 or TRBD2 (5 bases each). The J call could be wrong; TRBJ2-7 is a better fit for the DNA end. Germline V gives CDR1 GTSNPN, CDR2 SVGIG (reference sequence). The CDR3 is made up of 13 amino acids. In nucleotides, the CDR3 is TGTGCCTGGAGTTGGGGGTCTATGGGCGAGCAGTACTTC. Residues: CAWSWGSMGEQYF.

V and J are TRBV2 and TRBJ2-5, with 7 nucleotides matching TRBD1. Germline V gene data show CDR1 as SNHLY and CDR2 as FYNNEI. V was pared by 6 bases and J by 1 base, with 2 bases of the junction left unmatched. This CDR3 comprises 13 residues. CDR3 amino acids: CASRRDSQETQYF. The CDR3 DNA follows: TGTGCCAGCAGGAGGGACAGCCAAGAGACCCAGTACTTC.

This chain joins TRBV30 and TRBJ1-2; D is ambiguous. V dropped 0 bases and J dropped 2 bases, with 7 bases sitting between them. CDR1 and CDR2 from the germline V gene are GTSNPN and SVGIG (reference sequence). CDR3 length: 13 residues. CDR3: CAWSVRGNYGYTF. In DNA form, the CDR3 reads TGTGCCTGGAGTGTACGGGGAAACTATGGCTACACCTTC.

This clonotype appeared a few times. This chain connects TRBV14 to TRBJ2-1; TRBD2 is a possible D gene (5 bases). The assigned J gene may be wrong: the sequence end matches TRBJ2-7 better. The CDR3 extends over 16 amino acids. From germline, CDR1 is SGHDN and CDR2 FVKESK. This CDR3 is CASSPQGGSGHNEQYF. DNA for the CDR3: TGTGCCAGCAGCCCCCAAGGTGGGAGCGGCCACAATGAGCAGTACTTC.

This clonotype was observed a few times. This rearrangement joins TRBV14 to TRBJ2-1; D remains ambiguous. Germline V CDR1 and CDR2: SGHDN, FVKESK. V was cut by 2 bases and J by 7 bases, with 9 bases left in between. This CDR3 spans 13 amino acids. The CDR3 spells CASSQTDGNEQFF. The DNA for the CDR3 is TGTGCCAGCAGCCAAACAGATGGGAATGAGCAGTTCTTC.

This chain joins TRBV25-1 and TRBJ2-2; 9 positions match TRBD1. The V and J ends lost 5 bases and 5 bases, in that order; junction bases with no gene match: 12. Germline V gene lookup returns CDR1 MGHDK and CDR2 SYGVNS. CDR3 length: 17 residues. CDR3 nucleotide sequence: TGTGCCAGCAGTCAAGCCCAGGGACAGGGTTTAACCGGGGAGCTGTTTTTT. This gives the protein CASSQAQGQGLTGELFF.

Worth noting for this clonotype: A much larger clone differs by one base, so this may be a read error. V usage is TRBV7-9 and J usage is TRBJ1-2; TRBD1 might be the D (5 bases). This CDR3 has 15 residues. The germline gives CDR1 SEHNR, CDR2 FQNEAQ (reference sequence). The CDR3 region is CASSLRGARDGGCTF. The CDR3 nucleotides read TGTGCCAGCAGCCTCCGAGGTGCCAGGGATGGTGGCTGCACCTTC.

There are many counts of this clonotype. The chain couples TRBV27 to TRBJ2-7; no definite D call. V lost 1 base and J lost 6, with 10 bases in between. The CDR3 is 13 amino acids. The V gene's germline CDR1 is MNHEY and CDR2 SMNVEV (reference sequence). CDR3 region: CASSLWTAGEQYF. The CDR3 DNA is TGTGCCAGCAGTTTATGGACGGCAGGCGAGCAGTACTTC.

At least ten counts were recorded for this clonotype. V gene TRBV6-5 combines with J gene TRBJ2-1, with D perhaps matching TRBD2 (6 bases). V lost 8 bases to trimming and J lost 1 base, with 12 bases between them. The germline gives CDR1 MNHEY, CDR2 SVGAGI. This CDR3 region has 14 residues. CDR3 loop: CASYRSGSYNEQFF. In nucleotides, the CDR3 is TGTGCCAGCTACCGTAGCGGTTCCTACAATGAGCAGTTCTTC.

The rearrangement uses TRBV20-1 and TRBJ1-1; 8 bases agree with TRBD1. This CDR3 comprises 15 residues. With V trimmed by 2 bases and J by 0 bases, 5 bases remained unmatched. Germline CDR1 reads DFQATT; CDR2 reads SNEGSKA (reference sequence). This chain's CDR3 is CSARPQGAMNTEAFF. The CDR3 DNA follows: TGCAGTGCTAGACCTCAGGGGGCGATGAACACTGAAGCTTTCTTT.

This clonotype has a count of ten or more. The V gene is TRBV10-3, the J gene TRBJ2-7; D not certain. The germline V and J ends were trimmed by 2 bases and 0 bases, with 14 bases remaining between them. The CDR3 runs to 16 residues. Germline lookup yields CDR1 ENHRY and CDR2 SYGVKD. The CDR3 is CAISEPVLPNSYEQYF. CDR3 coding DNA: TGTGCCATCAGTGAGCCCGTTTTACCTAACTCCTACGAGCAGTACTTC.

The table lists this clonotype with a few counts. A much larger clone is a single base away; this may be a read error. The chain has TRBV29-1 and TRBJ2-1; D may be TRBD2 (5 bases). The DNA end favors TRBJ2-7, so the J call may be wrong. This CDR3 is built from 11 residues. CDR1 SQVTM and CDR2 ANQGSEA come from the germline V gene. CDR3 DNA: TGCAGCGTTGACGACTACAATGAGCAGTACTTC. It yields the protein CSVDDYNEQYF.

In this sample, this clonotype turned up a few times. V is TRBV28 and J is TRBJ1-1; the D gene is possibly TRBD1 (5 bases). Germline CDR1 is MDHEN and CDR2 is SYDVKM. The ends were cut back, 5 bases at V and 5 bases at J, with 15 bases in the middle. This CDR3 region has 14 residues. CDR3 residues: CASSHGGELTEAFF. The CDR3 DNA is TGTGCCAGCAGTCACGGGGGGGAACTGACTGAAGCTTTCTTT. Together with reference TRBV28 and TRBJ1-1, the CDR3 gives the full variable domain: DVKVTQSSRYLVKRTGEKVFLECVQDMDHENMFWYRQDPGLGLRLIYFSYDVKMKEKGDIPEGYSVSREKKERFSLILESASTNQTSMYLCASSHGGELTEAFFGQGTRLTVV.

V usage is TRBV12-3 or TRBV12-4 and J usage is TRBJ2-1; maybe TRBD2 (7 bases). The CDR3 spans 15 residues. V lost 6 bases, J lost 4 bases, and 16 bases lay in between. The chain's CDR3 is CASSRRGGEYNEQFF. CDR3 bases: TGTGCCAGCAGCAGAAGGGGGGGGGAATACAATGAGCAGTTCTTC.

To note about this clonotype: It may be a read error: a sequence one base away is much more abundant. The chain recombines TRBV29-1 with TRBJ2-2, with D perhaps TRBD2 (6 bases). Trimming removed 7 bases from V and 0 bases from J, with 15 bases in between. The length of the CDR3 is 15 residues. Germline loops: CDR1 SQVTM, CDR2 ANQGSEA. In DNA form, the CDR3 reads TGCAGCGCCTCGGGCGGCGGGACGAACACCGGGGAGCTGTTTTTT. Protein product: CSASGGGTNTGELFF.

Notes on this clonotype: A much more abundant neighbour one base away suggests this may be a read error. The genes are TRBV5-1 and TRBJ2-3, with D perhaps matching TRBD1 or TRBD2 (5 bases each). Germline V gene lookup returns CDR1 SGHRS and CDR2 YFSETQ. The CDR3 runs to 14 residues. V was cut by 4 bases and J by 8 bases, with 17 bases left in between. CDR3 amino acids: CASSPGTREGTQYF. The CDR3 DNA is TGCGCCAGCAGCCCCGGGACCCGGGAAGGTACGCAGTATTTT. Drawing the rest from reference TRBV5-1 and TRBJ2-3, the complete variable domain is KAGVTQTPRYLIKTRGQQVTLSCSPISGHRSVSWYQQTPGQGLQFLFEYFSETQRNKGNFPGRFSGRQFSNSRSEMNVSTLELGDSALYLCASSPGTREGTQYFGPGTRLTVL.